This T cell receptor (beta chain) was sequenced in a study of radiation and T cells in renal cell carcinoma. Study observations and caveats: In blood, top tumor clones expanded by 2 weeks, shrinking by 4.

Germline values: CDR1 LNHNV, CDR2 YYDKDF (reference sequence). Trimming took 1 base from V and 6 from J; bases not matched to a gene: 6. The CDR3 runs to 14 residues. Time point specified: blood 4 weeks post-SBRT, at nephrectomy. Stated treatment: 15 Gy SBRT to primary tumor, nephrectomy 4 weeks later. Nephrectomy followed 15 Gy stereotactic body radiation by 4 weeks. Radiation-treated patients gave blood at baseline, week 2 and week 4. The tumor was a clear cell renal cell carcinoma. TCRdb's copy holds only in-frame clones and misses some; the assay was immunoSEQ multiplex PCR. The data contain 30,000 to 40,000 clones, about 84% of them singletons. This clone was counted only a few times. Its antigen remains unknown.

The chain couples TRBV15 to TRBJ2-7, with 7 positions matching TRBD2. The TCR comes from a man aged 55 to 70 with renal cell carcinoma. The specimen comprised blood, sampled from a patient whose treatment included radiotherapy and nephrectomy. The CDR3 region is CATSRGGGEVEQYF. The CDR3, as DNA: TGTGCCACCAGCAGAGGGGGAGGGGAGGTCGAGCAGTACTTC.